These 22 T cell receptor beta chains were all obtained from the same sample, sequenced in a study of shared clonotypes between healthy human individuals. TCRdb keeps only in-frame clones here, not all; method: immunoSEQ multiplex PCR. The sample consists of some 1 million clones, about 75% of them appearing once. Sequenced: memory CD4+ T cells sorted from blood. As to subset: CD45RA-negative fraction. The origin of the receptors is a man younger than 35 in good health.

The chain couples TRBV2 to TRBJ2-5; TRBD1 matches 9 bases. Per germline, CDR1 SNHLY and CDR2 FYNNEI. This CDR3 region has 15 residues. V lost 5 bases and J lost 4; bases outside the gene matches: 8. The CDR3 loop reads CASSSGTGRRETQYF. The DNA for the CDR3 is TGTGCCAGCAGTTCCGGGACAGGGAGGAGAGAGACCCAGTACTTC.

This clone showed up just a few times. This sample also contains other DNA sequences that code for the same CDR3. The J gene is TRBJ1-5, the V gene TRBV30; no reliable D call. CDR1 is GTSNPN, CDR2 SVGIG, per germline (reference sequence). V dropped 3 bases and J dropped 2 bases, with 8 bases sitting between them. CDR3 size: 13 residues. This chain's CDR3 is CAWSTGGNQPQHF. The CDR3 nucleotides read TGTGCCTGGAGCACCGGTGGCAATCAGCCCCAGCATTTT.

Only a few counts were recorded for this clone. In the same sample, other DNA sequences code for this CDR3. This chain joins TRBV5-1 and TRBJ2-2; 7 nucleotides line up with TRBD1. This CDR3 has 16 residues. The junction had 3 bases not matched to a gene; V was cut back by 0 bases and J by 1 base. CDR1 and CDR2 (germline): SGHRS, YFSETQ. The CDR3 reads CASSLAGDRNTGELFF. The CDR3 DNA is TGCGCCAGCAGCTTGGCCGGGGACAGGAACACCGGGGAGCTGTTTTTT. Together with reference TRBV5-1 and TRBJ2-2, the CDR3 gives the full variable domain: KAGVTQTPRYLIKTRGQQVTLSCSPISGHRSVSWYQQTPGQGLQFLFEYFSETQRNKGNFPGRFSGRQFSNSRSEMNVSTLELGDSALYLCASSLAGDRNTGELFFGEGSRLTVL.

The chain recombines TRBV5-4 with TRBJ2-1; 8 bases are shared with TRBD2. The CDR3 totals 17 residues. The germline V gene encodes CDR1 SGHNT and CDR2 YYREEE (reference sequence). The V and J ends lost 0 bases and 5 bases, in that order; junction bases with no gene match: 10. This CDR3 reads CASSLVGAGGADNEQFF. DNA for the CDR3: TGTGCCAGCAGCTTGGTAGGGGCCGGGGGGGCCGACAATGAGCAGTTCTTC.

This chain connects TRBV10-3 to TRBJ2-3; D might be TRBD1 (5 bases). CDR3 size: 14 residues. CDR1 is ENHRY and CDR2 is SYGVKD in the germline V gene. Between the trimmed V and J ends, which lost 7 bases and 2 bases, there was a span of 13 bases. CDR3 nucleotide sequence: TGTGCCATCAAAGAAGGGGTTGTCACAGATACGCAGTATTTT. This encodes CAIKEGVVTDTQYF.

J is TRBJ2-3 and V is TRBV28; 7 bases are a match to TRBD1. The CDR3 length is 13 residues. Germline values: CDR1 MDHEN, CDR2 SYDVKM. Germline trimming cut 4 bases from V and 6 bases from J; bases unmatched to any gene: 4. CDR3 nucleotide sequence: TGTGCCAGCAGTTCTCTCAGGGGGGATACGCAGTATTTT. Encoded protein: CASSSLRGDTQYF.

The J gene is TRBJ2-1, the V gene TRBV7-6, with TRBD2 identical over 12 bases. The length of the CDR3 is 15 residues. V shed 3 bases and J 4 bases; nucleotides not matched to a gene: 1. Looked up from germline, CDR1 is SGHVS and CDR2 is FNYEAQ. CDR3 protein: CASSFTSGGYNEQFF. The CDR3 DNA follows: TGTGCCAGCAGCTTTACTAGCGGGGGGTACAATGAGCAGTTCTTC.

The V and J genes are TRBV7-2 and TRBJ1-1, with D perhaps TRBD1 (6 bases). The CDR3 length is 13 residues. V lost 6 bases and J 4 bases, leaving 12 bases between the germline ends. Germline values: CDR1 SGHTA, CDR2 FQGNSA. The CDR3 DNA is TGTGCCAGCAGGTCCGGGGGGCGCACTGAAGCTTTCTTT. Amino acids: CASRSGGRTEAFF.

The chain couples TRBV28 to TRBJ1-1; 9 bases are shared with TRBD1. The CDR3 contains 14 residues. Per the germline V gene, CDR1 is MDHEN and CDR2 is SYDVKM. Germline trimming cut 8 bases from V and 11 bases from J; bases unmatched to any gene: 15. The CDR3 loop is CASVPGGQGMSAFF. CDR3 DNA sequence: TGTGCCAGCGTTCCAGGTGGACAGGGGATGAGTGCTTTCTTT. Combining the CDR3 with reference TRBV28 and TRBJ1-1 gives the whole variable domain DVKVTQSSRYLVKRTGEKVFLECVQDMDHENMFWYRQDPGLGLRLIYFSYDVKMKEKGDIPEGYSVSREKKERFSLILESASTNQTSMYLCASVPGGQGMSAFFGQGTRLTVV.

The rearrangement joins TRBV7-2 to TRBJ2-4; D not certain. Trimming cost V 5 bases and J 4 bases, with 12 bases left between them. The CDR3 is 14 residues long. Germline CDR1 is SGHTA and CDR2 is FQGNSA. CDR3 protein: CASSPPWQKNIQYF. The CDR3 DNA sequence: TGTGCCAGCAGCCCGCCTTGGCAGAAAAACATTCAGTACTTC.

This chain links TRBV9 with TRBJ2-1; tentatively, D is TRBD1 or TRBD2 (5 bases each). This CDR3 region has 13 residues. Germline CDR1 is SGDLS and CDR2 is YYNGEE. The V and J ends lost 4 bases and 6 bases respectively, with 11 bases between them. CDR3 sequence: CASSPGTINEQFF. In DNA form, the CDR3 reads TGTGCCAGCAGCCCCGGGACCATCAATGAGCAGTTCTTC.

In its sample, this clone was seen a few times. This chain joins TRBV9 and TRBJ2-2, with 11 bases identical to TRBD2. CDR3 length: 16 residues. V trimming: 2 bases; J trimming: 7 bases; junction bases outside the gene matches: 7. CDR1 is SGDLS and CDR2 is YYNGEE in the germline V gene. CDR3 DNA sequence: TGTGCCAGCAGCGTTAGCGGGGGGGCCAGGTACGGGGAGCTGTTTTTT. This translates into CASSVSGGARYGELFF.

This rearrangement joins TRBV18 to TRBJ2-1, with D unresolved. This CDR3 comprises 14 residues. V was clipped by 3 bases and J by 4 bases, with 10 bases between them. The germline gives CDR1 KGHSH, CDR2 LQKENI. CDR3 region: CASSPNARYNEQFF. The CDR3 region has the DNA TGTGCCAGCTCACCCAATGCTAGGTACAATGAGCAGTTCTTC.

The CDR3 bases are TGTGCCAGCAGCCCTCGTATCAGAGGACAGGGCTCCTACGAGCAGTACTTC. Amino acid sequence: CASSPRIRGQGSYEQYF. The chain uses TRBV7-2 and TRBJ2-7; 8 bases map to TRBD1. V shed 5 bases and J 0 bases; nucleotides not matched to a gene: 12. The CDR3 loop spans 17 amino acids. Germline V CDR1 and CDR2: SGHTA, FQGNSA.

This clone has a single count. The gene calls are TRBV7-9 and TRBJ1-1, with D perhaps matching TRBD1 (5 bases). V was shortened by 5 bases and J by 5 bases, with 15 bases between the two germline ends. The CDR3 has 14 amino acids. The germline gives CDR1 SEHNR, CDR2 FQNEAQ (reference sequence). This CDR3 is CASSKTEAGTEAFF. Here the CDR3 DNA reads TGTGCCAGCAGCAAAACGGAAGCAGGGACTGAAGCTTTCTTT. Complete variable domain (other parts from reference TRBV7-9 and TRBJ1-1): DTGVSQNPRHKITKRGQNVTFRCDPISEHNRLYWYRQTLGQGPEFLTYFQNEAQLEKSRLLSDRFSAERPKGSFSTLEIQRTEQGDSAMYLCASSKTEAGTEAFFGQGTRLTVV.

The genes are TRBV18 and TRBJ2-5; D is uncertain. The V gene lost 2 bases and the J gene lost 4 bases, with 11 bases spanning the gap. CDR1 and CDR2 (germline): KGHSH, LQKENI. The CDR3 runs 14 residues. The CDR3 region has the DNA TGTGCCAGCTCACCAGTATCGCTTGGAGAGACCCAGTACTTC. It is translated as CASSPVSLGETQYF.

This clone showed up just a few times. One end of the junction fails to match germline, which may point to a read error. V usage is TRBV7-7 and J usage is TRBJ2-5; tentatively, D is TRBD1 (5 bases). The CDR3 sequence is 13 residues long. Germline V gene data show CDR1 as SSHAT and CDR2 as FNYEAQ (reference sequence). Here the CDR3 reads CASSSGIGETQYF. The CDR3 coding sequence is TGTGCTAGCAGCTCAGGGATAGGTGAGACCCAGTACTTC.

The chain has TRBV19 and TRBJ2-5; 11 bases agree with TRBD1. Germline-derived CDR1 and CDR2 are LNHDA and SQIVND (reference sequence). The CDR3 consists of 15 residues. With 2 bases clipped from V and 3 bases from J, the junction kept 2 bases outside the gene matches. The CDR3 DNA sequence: TGTGCCAGTAGTATACGGACAGGGGGCGAAGAGACCCAGTACTTC. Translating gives CASSIRTGGEETQYF.

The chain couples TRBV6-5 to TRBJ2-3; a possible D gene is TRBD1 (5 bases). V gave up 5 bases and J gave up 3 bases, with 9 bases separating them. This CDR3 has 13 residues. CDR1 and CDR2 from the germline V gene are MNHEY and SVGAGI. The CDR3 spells CASSGPGTDTQYF. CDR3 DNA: TGTGCCAGCAGTGGCCCAGGGACAGATACGCAGTATTTT.

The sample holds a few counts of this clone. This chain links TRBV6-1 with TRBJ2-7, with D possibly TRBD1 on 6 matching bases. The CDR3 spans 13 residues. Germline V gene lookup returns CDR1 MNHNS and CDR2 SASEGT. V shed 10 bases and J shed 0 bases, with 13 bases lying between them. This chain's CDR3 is CATHGTLSYEQYF. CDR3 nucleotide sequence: TGTGCCACCCACGGGACACTCTCCTACGAGCAGTACTTC.

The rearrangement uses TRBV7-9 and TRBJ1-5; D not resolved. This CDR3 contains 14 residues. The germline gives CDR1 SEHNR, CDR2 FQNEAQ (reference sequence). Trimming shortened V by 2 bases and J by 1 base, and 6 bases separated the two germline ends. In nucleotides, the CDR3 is TGTGCCAGCAGCTTATGGGAGAGCAATCAGCCCCAGCATTTT. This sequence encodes CASSLWESNQPQHF. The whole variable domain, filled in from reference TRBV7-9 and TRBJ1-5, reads DTGVSQNPRHKITKRGQNVTFRCDPISEHNRLYWYRQTLGQGPEFLTYFQNEAQLEKSRLLSDRFSAERPKGSFSTLEIQRTEQGDSAMYLCASSLWESNQPQHFGDGTRLSIL.

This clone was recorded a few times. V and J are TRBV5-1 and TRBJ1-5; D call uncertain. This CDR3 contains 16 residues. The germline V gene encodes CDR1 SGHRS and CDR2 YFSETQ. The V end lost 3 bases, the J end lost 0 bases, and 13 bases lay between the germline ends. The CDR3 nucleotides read TGCGCCAGCAGCTCCGAACCGACGGGTAGCAATCAGCCCCAGCATTTT. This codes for CASSSEPTGSNQPQHF. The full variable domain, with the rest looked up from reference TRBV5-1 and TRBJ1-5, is KAGVTQTPRYLIKTRGQQVTLSCSPISGHRSVSWYQQTPGQGLQFLFEYFSETQRNKGNFPGRFSGRQFSNSRSEMNVSTLELGDSALYLCASSSEPTGSNQPQHFGDGTRLSIL.